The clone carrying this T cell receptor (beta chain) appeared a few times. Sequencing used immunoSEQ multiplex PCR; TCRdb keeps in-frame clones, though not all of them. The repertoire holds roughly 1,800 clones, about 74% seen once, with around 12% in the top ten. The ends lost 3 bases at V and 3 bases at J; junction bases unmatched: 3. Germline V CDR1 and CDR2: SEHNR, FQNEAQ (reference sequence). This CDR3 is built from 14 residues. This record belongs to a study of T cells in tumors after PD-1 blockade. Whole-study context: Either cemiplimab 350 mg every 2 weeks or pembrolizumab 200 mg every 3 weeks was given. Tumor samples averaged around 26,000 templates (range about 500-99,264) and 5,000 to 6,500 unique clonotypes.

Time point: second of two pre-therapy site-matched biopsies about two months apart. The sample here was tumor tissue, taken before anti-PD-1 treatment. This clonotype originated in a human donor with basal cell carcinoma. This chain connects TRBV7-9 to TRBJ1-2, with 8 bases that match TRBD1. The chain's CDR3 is CASSFTGGDYGYTF. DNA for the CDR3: TGTGCCAGCAGCTTCACAGGGGGGGACTATGGCTACACCTTC.